A single sample is the source of the 4 T cell receptor beta chains below, sequenced in a study of blood T cell repertoires in COVID-19. Some clones are missing from TCRdb's copy, which holds only in-frame ones; the method was immunoSEQ multiplex PCR. The sample contains some 330,000 clones, nearly 90% of which appear only once. Input material: peripheral blood. The receptors here all came from a woman aged 25 to 39 with COVID-19, enrolled during active disease.

This clone was seen a single time. Written as DNA, the CDR3 is TGTGCCAGCAGTTCAGGGGATCGGCAGCCCCAGCATTTT. Translating it yields CASSSGDRQPQHF. The V call is TRBV6-5, the J call TRBJ1-5; TRBD1 might be the D (6 bases). CDR1 and CDR2 (germline): MNHEY, SVGAGI. Between the trimmed V and J ends, which lost 4 bases and 7 bases, there was a span of 11 bases. The CDR3 is 13 amino acids.

This sequence joins TRBV19 and TRBJ2-5; no firm D call. Germline V gene data show CDR1 as LNHDA and CDR2 as SQIVND (reference sequence). The CDR3 spans 12 residues. Deletions cut 1 base from V and 5 bases from J, with 5 bases between. CDR3 amino acids: CASSIAEETQYF. The DNA of the CDR3 is TGTGCCAGTAGTATAGCCGAGGAGACCCAGTACTTC.

The V and J genes are TRBV20-1 and TRBJ1-4; the match to TRBD1 covers 7 bases. The CDR3 contains 14 residues. Unmatched junction bases numbered 6, after V lost 3 bases and J lost 5 bases. Germline V CDR1 and CDR2: DFQATT, SNEGSKA (reference sequence). CDR3 DNA sequence: TGCAGTGCTAGTCCCGCAGGGGGAAATGAAAAACTGTTTTTT. Its protein product is CSASPAGGNEKLFF.

The chain links TRBV24-1 to TRBJ1-2; 7 nucleotides agree with TRBD1. CDR1 is KGHDR, CDR2 SFDVKD, per germline. V was clipped by 3 bases and J by 5 bases; unmatched bases: 5. This CDR3 is 14 amino acids long. CDR3 bases: TGTGCCACCAGTGATCCGTTACAGGGGTATGGCTACACCTTC. It encodes CATSDPLQGYGYTF.